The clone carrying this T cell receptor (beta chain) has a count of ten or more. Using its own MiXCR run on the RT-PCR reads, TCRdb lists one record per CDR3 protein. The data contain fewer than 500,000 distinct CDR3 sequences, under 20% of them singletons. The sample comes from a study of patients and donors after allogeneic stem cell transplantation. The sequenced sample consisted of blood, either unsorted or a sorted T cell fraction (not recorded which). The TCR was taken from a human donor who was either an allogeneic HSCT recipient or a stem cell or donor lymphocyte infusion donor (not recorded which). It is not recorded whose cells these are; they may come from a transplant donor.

The CDR3 reads CASSLDRPSYEQYF. For the CDR3, the DNA is TGCGCCAGCAGCTTGGACCGGCCTTCCTACGAGCAGTACTTC. The rearrangement links TRBV5-1 to TRBJ2-7; D remains ambiguous. With 0 bases removed from V and 1 base from J, the gap between germline ends came to 8 bases. This CDR3 has 14 residues. The V gene's germline CDR1 is SGHRS and CDR2 YFSETQ.